These 18 T cell receptor beta chains share one sample of origin, sequenced in a study of post-analysis software for immune sequencing data (dated by TCRdb to between 2014 and 2016). Study-wide findings and limitations: Several TRBV segments, including TRBV5-6, TRBV5-1 and TRBV20-1, were significantly more frequent in patients than controls.

The library was obtained by PCR. TCRdb lists the instrument as Illumina HiSeq 2500. To reduce PCR and sequencing biases, unique molecular identifiers were built into the TCR beta cDNA libraries. The public reads were run again by TCRdb, first through fastp at Q25 and then through MiXCR, and only productive beta chains were kept. Rows matching on CDR3 protein sequence are summarized as one entry with the most common DNA and genes. Here the sample has approximately 690,000 distinct CDR3 sequences; around 60% occur a single time. Clones ranked in the top ten supply approximately 10% of the sample. What these receptors recognize is not known. The specimen sequenced was blood. Receptors originate from a girl aged 2 to 9 with multiple sclerosis.

The gene calls are TRBV7-8 and TRBJ1-2, with TRBD1 as a possible D gene (5 bases). Trimming shortened V by 7 bases and J by 5 bases, and 11 bases separated the two germline ends. The germline V gene has CDR1 SGHVS and CDR2 FQNEAQ. This CDR3 is 12 amino acids long. The chain's CDR3 is CASNSGGYGYTF. The CDR3, as DNA: TGTGCCAGCAACAGCGGGGGGTATGGCTACACCTTC.

J is TRBJ2-1 and V is TRBV7-2, with TRBD1 matching 8 bases. CDR1 and CDR2 from the germline V gene are SGHTA and FQGNSA. V shed 4 bases and J 8 bases; nucleotides not matched to a gene: 7. The CDR3 runs to 14 residues. The CDR3 here is CASSSDRGRDEQFF. In DNA form, the CDR3 reads TGTGCCAGCAGCTCCGACAGGGGAAGGGATGAGCAGTTCTTC.

This chain connects TRBV29-1 to TRBJ1-1; 10 bases are shared with TRBD1. With V trimmed by 4 bases and J by 0 bases, 5 bases remained unmatched. Germline assignment: CDR1 SQVTM and CDR2 ANQGSEA. The CDR3 has 15 residues. CDR3 nucleotide sequence: TGCAGCGTTGGACCAGGACAGGGGGTGAACACTGAAGCTTTCTTT. Protein sequence: CSVGPGQGVNTEAFF. Looking up the rest from reference TRBV29-1 and TRBJ1-1 gives the full variable domain: SAVISQKPSRDICQRGTSLTIQCQVDSQVTMMFWYRQQPGQSLTLIATANQGSEATYESGFVIDKFPISRPNLTFSTLTVSNMSPEDSSIYLCSVGPGQGVNTEAFFGQGTRLTVV.

The chain has TRBV5-1 and TRBJ2-7; a possible D gene is TRBD1 (6 bases). This CDR3 region has 11 residues. Germline V lookup: CDR1 SGHRS, CDR2 YFSETQ. Trimming shortened V by 7 bases and J by 8 bases, and 13 bases separated the two germline ends. CDR3: CASAVQGKQYF. In DNA, the CDR3 is TGCGCCAGCGCAGTACAGGGCAAGCAGTACTTC.

The V gene is TRBV20-1, the J gene TRBJ2-3; D is perhaps TRBD2 (5 bases). The CDR3 runs to 12 residues. With 1 base removed from V and 5 bases from J, the gap between germline ends came to 7 bases. CDR1 and CDR2 (germline): DFQATT, SNEGSKA (reference sequence). As DNA, the CDR3 is TGCAGTGCTAGAGTCGGGGAAGATACGCAGTATTTT. It codes for CSARVGEDTQYF.

This chain uses TRBV5-1 with TRBJ1-6; 7 bases match TRBD1. Germline trimming cut 0 bases from V and 7 bases from J; bases unmatched to any gene: 1. The germline V gene encodes CDR1 SGHRS and CDR2 YFSETQ. The CDR3 covers 14 residues. CDR3 residues: CASSLETGNSPLHF. The CDR3 region has the DNA TGCGCCAGCAGCTTGGAGACAGGGAATTCACCCCTCCACTTT.

This clonotype came up a few times. The rearrangement links TRBV7-9 to TRBJ1-2; D ambiguous. Germline CDR1 SEHNR, CDR2 FQNEAQ (reference sequence). Between the trimmed V and J ends, which lost 7 bases and 7 bases, there was a span of 16 bases. The CDR3 runs 13 residues. The CDR3 loop reads CASTRTGMSGYTF. In DNA form, the CDR3 reads TGTGCCAGCACCCGGACGGGGATGAGTGGCTACACCTTC.

This chain uses TRBV7-9 with TRBJ2-3; 11 nucleotides align to TRBD2. Per the germline V gene, CDR1 is SEHNR and CDR2 is FQNEAQ (reference sequence). There are 15 residues in the CDR3. The V segment lost 5 bases and the J segment 7 bases; nucleotides outside the gene matches: 8. The CDR3 sequence: CASSALSGGAHTQYF. In DNA, the CDR3 is TGTGCCAGCAGCGCCCTTAGCGGGGGGGCTCATACGCAGTATTTT.

With regard to this clonotype: At one boundary the junction diverges from the germline segment, which might be a read error. The rearrangement links TRBV20-1 to TRBJ2-5; D tentatively reads TRBD1 or TRBD2 (5 bases each). CDR1 is DFQATT and CDR2 is SNEGSKA in the germline V gene (reference sequence). This CDR3 spans 17 amino acids. CDR3 residues: CSARPSGRKDNQETRYF. CDR3 nucleotide sequence: TGCAGTGCTAGACCGTCGGGGCGGAAGGACAACCAAGAGACCCGGTACTTC.

This chain links TRBV29-1 with TRBJ2-7; D may correspond to TRBD1 or TRBD2 (6 bases each). This CDR3 contains 16 residues. V gave up 0 bases and J gave up 0 bases, with 15 bases separating them. The V gene's germline CDR1 is SQVTM and CDR2 ANQGSEA. Written as DNA, the CDR3 is TGCAGCGTTGAAGAGAGGGGGACTGGCGGCTCCTACGAGCAGTACTTC. It is translated as CSVEERGTGGSYEQYF.

The sample holds a few counts of this clonotype. The chain links TRBV12-3 or TRBV12-4 to TRBJ2-1; the D gene could be TRBD1 or TRBD2 (5 bases each). The CDR3 spans 15 residues. V was trimmed by 0 bases and J by 7 bases, leaving 13 bases between them. The CDR3 is CASSLARQPGNEQFF. For the CDR3, the DNA is TGTGCCAGCAGTTTAGCTAGACAGCCGGGGAATGAGCAGTTCTTC.

V is TRBV18 and J is TRBJ1-2, with D perhaps TRBD1 (6 bases). The CDR3 sequence is 14 residues long. Deletions cut 8 bases from V and 8 bases from J, with 21 bases between. Germline values: CDR1 KGHSH, CDR2 LQKENI. DNA of the CDR3: TGTGCCAGCACCACATTCCCCCCAGGGGCCGGCTACACCTTC. Residues: CASTTFPPGAGYTF.

This clonotype was found a few times. V gene TRBV27 combines with J gene TRBJ1-6; TRBD1 might be the D (5 bases). CDR1 is MNHEY and CDR2 is SMNVEV in the germline V gene (reference sequence). V gave up 3 bases and J gave up 5 bases, with 8 bases separating them. The CDR3 runs to 14 residues. CDR3 nucleotides: TGTGCCAGCAGTTTTTGGGGGAATAATTCACCCCTCCACTTT. This translates into CASSFWGNNSPLHF.

The rearrangement links TRBV20-1 to TRBJ2-5, with D uncertain. V dropped 3 bases and J dropped 11 bases, with 22 bases sitting between them. The CDR3 covers 14 residues. CDR1 and CDR2 from the germline V gene are DFQATT and SNEGSKA (reference sequence). The DNA for the CDR3 is TGCAGTGCTAGGGGCGTGCGCCGATACAATGAGCAGTACTTC. Translated, it gives CSARGVRRYNEQYF.

The gene calls are TRBV20-1 and TRBJ2-5; tentatively, D is TRBD2 (5 bases). The J call may be mistaken, given a closer DNA end match to TRBJ2-7. The CDR3 has 13 amino acids. From germline, CDR1 is DFQATT and CDR2 SNEGSKA (reference sequence). The CDR3 spells CSAVVGATYEQYF. The CDR3 nucleotides are TGCAGTGCCGTTGTGGGAGCGACCTACGAGCAGTACTTC.

This chain uses TRBV12-3 or TRBV12-4 with TRBJ2-1; D call uncertain. V lost 5 bases to trimming and J lost 10 bases, with 15 bases between them. The CDR3 has 13 residues. The CDR3 region is CASSATRVGEQFF. The CDR3 nucleotides read TGTGCCAGCAGTGCCACAAGGGTTGGAGAGCAGTTCTTC.

The chain links TRBV20-1 to TRBJ2-3; D assignment may be TRBD1 or TRBD2 (5 bases each). The CDR3 contains 12 residues. Trimming stripped 3 bases from V and 6 bases from J, with 10 bases between. Germline CDR1 and CDR2: DFQATT and SNEGSKA (reference sequence). The CDR3 bases are TGCAGTGCTAGTGACGGGGACGATACGCAGTATTTT. As protein: CSASDGDDTQYF.

The CDR3 protein is CASSQDNGLAGSEQFF. The CDR3 bases are TGTGCCAGCAGCCAAGATAACGGACTAGCGGGAAGCGAGCAGTTCTTC. The chain couples TRBV3-1 to TRBJ2-1; 12 bases are shared with TRBD2. This CDR3 comprises 16 residues. Per the germline V gene, CDR1 is LGHDT and CDR2 is YNNKEL (reference sequence). V was pared by 0 bases and J by 10 bases, with 7 bases of the junction left unmatched.